The present T cell receptor beta chain was sequenced within a study of blood T cell repertoires in COVID-19. The wider study: The samples span acute and convalescent COVID-19 from the United States, Italy and Spain.

The authors' processing: Amplification of reference gene primers provided the estimated nucleated cell counts. The data were produced by immunoSEQ multiplex PCR, yet TCRdb's version contains in-frame clones alone and is incomplete. The DNA gave D and trimming, while V, J and clone size come from that table. The sample includes about 68,000 clones, approximately 90% seen only once; the top ten take about 8.3%. The CDR3 spans 14 residues. Germline lookup yields CDR1 LNHDA and CDR2 SQIVND (reference sequence). The ends lost 5 bases at V and 7 bases at J; junction bases unmatched: 8. Material for sequencing was peripheral blood. V is TRBV19 and J is TRBJ1-2, with 9 bases lining up with TRBD1. The sequence was collected from a man aged 30 to 39 with acute or convalescent COVID-19. CDR3 sequence (DNA): TGTGCCAGTAGTGCGATAACAGGGGGCCCTGGCTACACCTTC. Its translation is CASSAITGGPGYTF.